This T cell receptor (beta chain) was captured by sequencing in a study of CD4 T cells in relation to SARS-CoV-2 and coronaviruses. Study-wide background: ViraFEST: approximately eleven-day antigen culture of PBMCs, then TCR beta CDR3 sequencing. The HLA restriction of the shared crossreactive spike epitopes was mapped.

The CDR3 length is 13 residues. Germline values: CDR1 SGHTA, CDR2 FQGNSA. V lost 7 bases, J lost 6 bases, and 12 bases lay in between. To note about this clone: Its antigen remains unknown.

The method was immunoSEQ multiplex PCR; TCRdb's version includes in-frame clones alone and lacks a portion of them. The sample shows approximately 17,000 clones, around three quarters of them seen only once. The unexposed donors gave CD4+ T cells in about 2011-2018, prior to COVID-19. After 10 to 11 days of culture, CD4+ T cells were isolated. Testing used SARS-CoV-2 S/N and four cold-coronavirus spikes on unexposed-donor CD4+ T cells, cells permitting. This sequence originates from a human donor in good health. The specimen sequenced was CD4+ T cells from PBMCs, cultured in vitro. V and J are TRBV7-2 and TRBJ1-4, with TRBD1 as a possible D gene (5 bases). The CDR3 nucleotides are TGTGCCAGCACCAGGGATCCATATGAAAAACTGTTTTTT. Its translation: CASTRDPYEKLFF.